The 12 T cell receptor beta chains below come from one sample, sequenced in a study of PD-1 blockade in classical Hodgkin lymphoma. Method: immunoSEQ multiplex PCR; TCRdb's copy keeps in-frame clones and lacks some. The table shows nearly 25,000 clones, with 60% to 80% occurring only once. Relapses following autologous stem cell transplantation were seen in all patients, with brentuximab vedotin exposure varying. The sequencing here drew on peripheral blood mononuclear cells (PBMCs), taken at baseline. These receptors were taken from a human donor with classical Hodgkin lymphoma.

This clone was observed a few times. V usage is TRBV19 and J usage is TRBJ1-5; D is ambiguous. The V gene lost 2 bases and the J gene lost 2 bases, with 10 bases spanning the gap. The germline gives CDR1 LNHDA, CDR2 SQIVND (reference sequence). The CDR3 consists of 15 residues. This CDR3 reads CASSITGTGNQPQHF. The CDR3 DNA is TGTGCCAGTAGTATAACGGGCACGGGCAATCAGCCCCAGCATTTT.

This clone was seen a few times. The chain links TRBV7-6 to TRBJ2-2, with D perhaps TRBD2 (6 bases). The CDR3 covers 16 residues. Trimming took off 6 bases at V and 0 bases at J, with 14 bases between the two ends. From germline, CDR1 is SGHVS and CDR2 FNYEAQ. Here the CDR3 DNA reads TGTGCCAGCAGTGCTCTAGCGACTTCGAACACCGGGGAGCTGTTTTTT. Its translation: CASSALATSNTGELFF.

V gene TRBV11-2 combines with J gene TRBJ1-1; no clear D. CDR1 is SGHAT and CDR2 is FQNNGV in the germline V gene. The CDR3 loop spans 13 amino acids. Trimming stripped 5 bases from V and 0 bases from J, with 7 bases between. CDR3 sequence: CASSDRMNTEAFF. The CDR3 nucleotides read TGTGCCAGCAGCGATCGCATGAACACTGAAGCTTTCTTT.

J is TRBJ1-1 and V is TRBV2, with 10 nucleotides matching TRBD1. V shed 1 base and J 3 bases; nucleotides not matched to a gene: 5. The CDR3 is 16 residues long. Germline CDR1 and CDR2: SNHLY and FYNNEI. CDR3 bases: TGTGCCAGCAGTGAAGGGGACAGGGGTGCGGACACTGAAGCTTTCTTT. It codes for CASSEGDRGADTEAFF.

The V gene is TRBV21-1, the J gene TRBJ2-5; the D call in the table, TRBD2, was not verified against the DNA. TRBV21-1 is an annotated pseudogene. The length of the CDR3 is 13 residues. The CDR3 here is CASSRFERKTQYF. The CDR3 bases are TGTGCCAGCAGCCGGTTTGAGAGAAAGACCCAGTACTTC.

In its sample, this clone was seen a few times. CDR3 loop: CASSLTGIRETQYF. The CDR3 DNA sequence: TGTGCCAGCAGTCTGACTGGGATCAGAGAGACCCAGTACTTC. The chain has TRBV9 and TRBJ2-5; D is unresolved. The CDR3 runs 14 residues. The ends were cut back, 5 bases at V and 4 bases at J, with 15 bases in the middle. Germline CDR1 is SGDLS and CDR2 is YYNGEE.

The count of this clone is one. The chain recombines TRBV30 with TRBJ1-6; D is perhaps TRBD1 (6 bases). This CDR3 is 15 amino acids long. The V and J ends lost 0 bases and 5 bases respectively, with 11 bases between them. Germline CDR1 is GTSNPN and CDR2 is SVGIG (reference sequence). CDR3 region: CAWSVGTLDNSPLHF. The DNA of the CDR3 is TGTGCCTGGAGTGTAGGGACACTAGATAATTCACCCCTCCACTTT.

The DNA for the CDR3 is TGCGCCAGCAGCCTGAGTAGATACAGTCCCGAGGACGAGCAGTACTTC. Its protein product is CASSLSRYSPEDEQYF. V is TRBV5-1 and J is TRBJ2-7; D gene ambiguous. Deletions cut 4 bases from V and 5 bases from J, with 22 bases between. This CDR3 region has 16 residues. Germline loops: CDR1 SGHRS, CDR2 YFSETQ.

The CDR3 spells CASRGYTFGTPDYEQYF. CDR3 bases: TGTGCCAGCAGGGGTTATACCTTCGGGACGCCAGACTACGAGCAGTACTTC. The gene calls are TRBV5-8 and TRBJ2-7, with D perhaps being TRBD1 or TRBD2 (5 bases each). The CDR3 runs to 17 residues. V gave up 5 bases and J gave up 3 bases, with 24 bases separating them. Germline V CDR1 and CDR2: SGHTS, YDEGEE. The variable domain in full, with the rest retrieved from reference TRBV5-8 and TRBJ2-7, is EAGVTQSPTHLIKTRGQQATLRCSPISGHTSVYWYQQALGLGLQFLLWYDEGEERNRGNFPPRFSGRQFPNYSSELNVNALELEDSALYLCASRGYTFGTPDYEQYFGPGTRLTVT.

V gene TRBV2 combines with J gene TRBJ2-7; the D gene is possibly TRBD1 (6 bases). The germline CDR1 and CDR2 sequences are SNHLY and FYNNEI. V dropped 6 bases and J dropped 3 bases, with 15 bases sitting between them. The CDR3 has 14 residues. CDR3 in DNA: TGTGCCAGCAGGGGGGCGAGGCTAAACTACGAGCAGTACTTC. This translates into CASRGARLNYEQYF.

The chain carries TRBV6-1 and TRBJ1-1; D may be TRBD1 (6 bases). Germline assignment: CDR1 MNHNS and CDR2 SASEGT. V lost 2 bases to trimming and J lost 5 bases, with 9 bases between them. The CDR3 totals 13 residues. Written as DNA, the CDR3 is TGTGCCAGCAGTGAAACAGGGAGGACTGAAGCTTTCTTT. It encodes CASSETGRTEAFF.

This clone was observed a handful of times. J is TRBJ2-1 and V is TRBV10-3, with D maybe TRBD1 (5 bases). Trimming removed 6 bases from V and 6 bases from J, with 18 bases in between. In germline, CDR1 is ENHRY, CDR2 SYGVKD. The CDR3 contains 15 residues. The CDR3, as DNA: TGTGCCATCAGCAGCCACGAGACAGCCATCAATGAGCAGTTCTTC. Residues: CAISSHETAINEQFF.